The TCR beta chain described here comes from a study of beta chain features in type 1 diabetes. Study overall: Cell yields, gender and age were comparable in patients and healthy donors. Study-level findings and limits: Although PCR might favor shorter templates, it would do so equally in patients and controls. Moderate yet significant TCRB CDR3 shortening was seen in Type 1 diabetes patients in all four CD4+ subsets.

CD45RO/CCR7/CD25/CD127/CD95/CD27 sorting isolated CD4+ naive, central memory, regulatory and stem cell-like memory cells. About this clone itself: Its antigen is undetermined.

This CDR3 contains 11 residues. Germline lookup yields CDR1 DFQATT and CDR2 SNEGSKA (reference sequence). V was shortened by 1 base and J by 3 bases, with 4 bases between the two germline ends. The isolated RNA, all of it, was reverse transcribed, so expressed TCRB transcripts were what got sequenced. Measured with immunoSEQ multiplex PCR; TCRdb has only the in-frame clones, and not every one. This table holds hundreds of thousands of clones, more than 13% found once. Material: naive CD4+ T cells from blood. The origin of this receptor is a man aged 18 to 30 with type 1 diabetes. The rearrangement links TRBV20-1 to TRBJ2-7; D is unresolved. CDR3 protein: CSARGLYEQYF. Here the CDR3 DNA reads TGCAGTGCTAGAGGGCTCTACGAGCAGTACTTC.